Listed here are 16 T cell receptor beta chains from one sample, sequenced in a study of control samples from healthy donors and cancer patients. This table comes from immunoSEQ multiplex PCR, and its TCRdb copy is limited to in-frame clones, with some not included. The sample lists some 130,000 clones, approximately 92% occurring once. The sample consisted of blood. All receptors come from a woman in her forties or fifties in good health.

This clone was found once. The CDR3 here is CASSRFSGRVNEQFF. The DNA for the CDR3 is TGCGCCAGCAGCCGGTTTAGCGGGAGGGTTAATGAGCAGTTCTTC. This chain uses TRBV5-1 with TRBJ2-1, with 11 positions matching TRBD2. Unmatched junction bases numbered 7, after V lost 4 bases and J lost 7 bases. This CDR3 comprises 15 residues. Germline CDR1 and CDR2: SGHRS and YFSETQ.

V and J are TRBV6-1 and TRBJ1-1; D is unclear. The germline V and J ends were trimmed by 1 base and 6 bases, with 15 bases remaining between them. Germline V gene lookup returns CDR1 MNHNS and CDR2 SASEGT. This CDR3 has 15 amino acids. The CDR3, as DNA: TGTGCCAGCAGTGAAGATCTGGGTTGGGGATCTGAAGCTTTCTTT. Protein product: CASSEDLGWGSEAFF.

Comment on this clone: This CDR3 is also generated by other DNA sequences in the sample. The chain joins TRBV19 to TRBJ1-4, with unresolved D. This CDR3 comprises 14 residues. Germline V gene data show CDR1 as LNHDA and CDR2 as SQIVND (reference sequence). The CDR3 DNA follows: TGTGCTATCTCGACGACTCTCACTAATGAAAAACTGTTTTTT. This codes for CAISTTLTNEKLFF.

This clone was counted a single time. The identical CDR3 is also encoded by other nucleotide sequences in the sample. V is TRBV4-1 and J is TRBJ2-2, with no clear D. The length of the CDR3 is 12 residues. Trimming removed 1 base at V and 8 bases at J, with 5 bases between. In germline, CDR1 is MGHRA, CDR2 YSYEKL. The chain's CDR3 is CASSQGGGELFF. The CDR3 DNA reads as TGCGCCAGCAGCCAAGGTGGGGGGGAGCTGTTTTTT.

The chain combines TRBV30 with TRBJ2-7; 12 nucleotides match TRBD2. There are 14 residues in the CDR3. The V gene's germline CDR1 is GTSNPN and CDR2 SVGIG (reference sequence). The CDR3 nucleotides read TGTGCTAGCCGATTGACTAGCGGGAGAGGCGAGCAGTACTTC. This codes for CASRLTSGRGEQYF. The full variable domain, completed using reference TRBV30 and TRBJ2-7, is SQTIHQWPATLVQPVGSPLSLECTVEGTSNPNLYWYRQAAGRGLQLLFYSVGIGQISSEVPQNLSASRPQDRQFILSSKKLLLSDSGFYLCASRLTSGRGEQYFGPGTRLTVT.

The rearrangement links TRBV5-1 to TRBJ2-4; 15 nucleotides agree with TRBD2. J lost 7 bases, V lost 4 bases, and 15 bases had no gene match. The CDR3 extends over 19 amino acids. Germline loops: CDR1 SGHRS, CDR2 YFSETQ. CDR3 sequence: CASSLGLAGGPNLGNIQYF. The CDR3 region has the DNA TGCGCCAGCAGCCTGGGACTAGCGGGGGGACCGAACCTAGGGAACATTCAGTACTTC.

The chain combines TRBV5-1 with TRBJ2-1; 8 positions agree with TRBD1. Germline CDR1 is SGHRS and CDR2 is YFSETQ. CDR3 length: 14 residues. J gave up 9 bases and V 4 bases, and 9 bases lay outside the gene matches. CDR3 sequence reads: CASSNMTGASEQFF. In DNA form, the CDR3 reads TGCGCCAGCAGCAACATGACAGGGGCTAGTGAGCAGTTCTTC.

The chain couples TRBV19 to TRBJ2-2; no clear D gene. Trimming cost V 3 bases and J 5 bases, with 16 bases left between them. Germline V lookup: CDR1 LNHDA, CDR2 SQIVND (reference sequence). This CDR3 comprises 16 residues. The CDR3 DNA sequence: TGTGCCAGTAGTATGAACCCCCAAAGAGGAACCGGGGAGCTGTTTTTT. It specifies CASSMNPQRGTGELFF.

This chain links TRBV5-5 with TRBJ2-1, with 8 bases fitting TRBD1. This CDR3 has 16 residues. J lost 2 bases, V lost 4 bases, and 8 bases had no gene match. Germline-derived CDR1 and CDR2 are SGHKS and YYEKEE (reference sequence). DNA of the CDR3: TGTGCCAGCAGCCCGCGGACAGGGTCGCCCTACAATGAGCAGTTCTTC. It is translated as CASSPRTGSPYNEQFF.

V gene TRBV2 combines with J gene TRBJ1-2; no reliable D call. Trimming pared 5 bases from V and 2 bases from J, leaving 9 bases between. Germline assignment: CDR1 SNHLY and CDR2 FYNNEI. This CDR3 has 13 residues. CDR3 residues: CASSLRPNYGYTF. Written as DNA, the CDR3 is TGTGCCAGCAGTCTACGACCCAACTATGGCTACACCTTC.

The V call is TRBV28, the J call TRBJ2-7, with 8 bases fitting TRBD2. V lost 4 bases to trimming and J lost 7 bases; unmatched junction nucleotides: 6. Germline assignment: CDR1 MDHEN and CDR2 SYDVKM. The CDR3 runs 13 residues. The DNA for the CDR3 is TGTGCCAGCAGTTCGGGAGGGCCGCGAGAGCAGTACTTC. Translated, it gives CASSSGGPREQYF.

This clone showed up just once. The chain couples TRBV30 to TRBJ1-4; no clear D. The germline V and J ends were trimmed by 0 bases and 2 bases, with 16 bases remaining between them. The germline V gene has CDR1 GTSNPN and CDR2 SVGIG (reference sequence). This CDR3 spans 17 amino acids. The CDR3, as DNA: TGTGCCTGGAGTGTAGGGCTTTCGACCTGGACTAATGAAAAACTGTTTTTT. It specifies CAWSVGLSTWTNEKLFF.

This chain connects TRBV30 to TRBJ2-5; tentatively, D is TRBD1 (7 bases). This CDR3 contains 14 residues. Trimming pared 0 bases from V and 4 bases from J, leaving 12 bases between. CDR1 and CDR2 from the germline V gene are GTSNPN and SVGIG (reference sequence). CDR3 sequence: CAWSVRQGGETQYF. CDR3 nucleotides: TGTGCCTGGAGTGTCCGACAGGGAGGAGAGACCCAGTACTTC.

The gene calls are TRBV24-1 and TRBJ2-1; possibly TRBD1 for D (5 bases). V lost 0 bases, J lost 6 bases, and 17 bases lay in between. CDR1 and CDR2 (germline): KGHDR, SFDVKD. This CDR3 spans 17 amino acids. The CDR3 loop is CATSDLPRAGIRNEQFF. The CDR3, as DNA: TGTGCCACCAGTGATTTGCCTCGGGCAGGGATCCGCAATGAGCAGTTCTTC.

V is TRBV25-1 and J is TRBJ2-1; 10 bases are shared with TRBD2. V lost 2 bases to trimming and J lost 5 bases; unmatched junction nucleotides: 9. CDR1 and CDR2 from the germline V gene are MGHDK and SYGVNS. The CDR3 has 17 amino acids. The chain's CDR3 is CASSETRAGGQHNEQFF. As DNA, the CDR3 is TGTGCCAGCAGTGAAACGAGAGCGGGAGGGCAACACAATGAGCAGTTCTTC. The full variable domain, its missing parts supplied by reference TRBV25-1 and TRBJ2-1, is EADIYQTPRYLVIGTGKKITLECSQTMGHDKMYWYQQDPGMELHLIHYSYGVNSTEKGDLSSESTVSRIRTEHFPLTLESARPSHTSQYLCASSETRAGGQHNEQFFGPGTRLTVL.

The rearrangement uses TRBV29-1 and TRBJ2-7; tentative D call: TRBD2 (5 bases). Germline V gene lookup returns CDR1 SQVTM and CDR2 ANQGSEA. V lost 2 bases, J lost 4 bases, and 12 bases lay in between. This CDR3 has 13 amino acids. The CDR3 loop is CSVEPAGGYEQYF. The CDR3 DNA follows: TGCAGCGTTGAACCGGCGGGCGGGTACGAGCAGTACTTC.